Following are 7 T cell receptor beta chains from one sample sequenced in a study of technical replicates of blood from a few donors. Assay used: immunoSEQ multiplex PCR; TCRdb lists only in-frame clones, some missing. In the table there are about 49,000 clones, 80% to 95% of which are singletons. The sequencing sample was made of PBMCs. Receptors were obtained from a human donor in good health. Some clones in this sample may be carry-over from other donors' samples.

The CDR3 DNA reads TGTGCCAGCAGCTTGAGTGGGACTAGCGGGGCCGGGGAGCTGTTTTTT. Encoded protein: CASSLSGTSGAGELFF. This chain links TRBV11-2 with TRBJ2-2; 13 bases fit TRBD2. The length of the CDR3 is 16 residues. In germline, CDR1 is SGHAT, CDR2 FQNNGV. Trimming took 3 bases from V and 6 from J; bases not matched to a gene: 4.

The rearrangement uses TRBV7-6 and TRBJ2-3; 9 bases agree with TRBD1. The CDR3 contains 17 residues. The V and J ends lost 0 bases and 2 bases, in that order; junction bases with no gene match: 6. Germline CDR1 and CDR2: SGHVS and FNYEAQ. CDR3 in amino acids: CASSLASRDRATDTQYF. The DNA for the CDR3 is TGTGCCAGCAGCTTAGCTTCCCGGGACAGGGCCACAGATACGCAGTATTTT.

The chain combines TRBV10-3 with TRBJ2-2; the match to TRBD1 covers 10 bases. The V gene end was trimmed by 4 bases and the J gene end by 6 bases; junction bases not matched to a gene: 8. CDR3 length: 16 residues. CDR1 ENHRY and CDR2 SYGVKD come from the germline V gene. The CDR3 sequence: CAISGSGTGDPGELFF. The CDR3 DNA sequence: TGTGCCATCAGTGGATCGGGGACAGGGGATCCCGGGGAGCTGTTTTTT.

This chain uses TRBV7-6 with TRBJ2-1, with 7 bases that match TRBD2. V trimming: 3 bases; J trimming: 5 bases; junction bases outside the gene matches: 7. The germline CDR1 and CDR2 sequences are SGHVS and FNYEAQ. The CDR3 contains 15 residues. In nucleotides, the CDR3 is TGTGCCAGCAGCTTCCGACTAGCCCGTAACAATGAGCAGTTCTTC. Protein product: CASSFRLARNNEQFF.

J is TRBJ1-1 and V is TRBV4-1, with TRBD1 matching over 8 bases. V shed 1 base, J shed 7 bases, and the junction held 5 bases outside the gene matches. This CDR3 has 14 amino acids. Germline CDR1 and CDR2: MGHRA and YSYEKL. DNA for the CDR3: TGCGCCAGCAGCCAAGGGACAGGGCGTCTTGAAGCTTTCTTT. Translating gives CASSQGTGRLEAFF.

The chain uses TRBV6-5 and TRBJ2-7, with D perhaps matching TRBD1 (7 bases). Germline V gene data show CDR1 as MNHEY and CDR2 as SVGAGI. Trimming took 5 bases from V and 2 from J, leaving 13 bases between them. The CDR3 extends over 14 amino acids. The CDR3 protein is CASSHRGLTYEQYF. The CDR3 bases are TGTGCCAGCAGTCACAGGGGACTCACCTACGAGCAGTACTTC.

The chain joins TRBV10-3 to TRBJ1-2; D ambiguous. V lost 0 bases and J lost 0, with 14 bases in between. The CDR3 is made up of 17 amino acids. Germline V CDR1 and CDR2: ENHRY, SYGVKD. The CDR3 region has the DNA TGTGCCATCAGTGAGTCTCCAGCAATTACAGCTAACTATGGCTACACCTTC. Amino acids: CAISESPAITANYGYTF.